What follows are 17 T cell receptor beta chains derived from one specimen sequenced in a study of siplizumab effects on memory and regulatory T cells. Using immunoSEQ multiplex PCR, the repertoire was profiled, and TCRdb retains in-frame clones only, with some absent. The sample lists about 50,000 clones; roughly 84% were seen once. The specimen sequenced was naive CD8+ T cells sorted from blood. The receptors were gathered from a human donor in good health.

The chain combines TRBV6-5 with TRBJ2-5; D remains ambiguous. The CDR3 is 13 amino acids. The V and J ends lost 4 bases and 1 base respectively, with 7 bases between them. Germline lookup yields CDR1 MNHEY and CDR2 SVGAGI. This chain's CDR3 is CASSFSPQETQYF. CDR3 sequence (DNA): TGTGCCAGCAGTTTTAGTCCCCAAGAGACCCAGTACTTC.

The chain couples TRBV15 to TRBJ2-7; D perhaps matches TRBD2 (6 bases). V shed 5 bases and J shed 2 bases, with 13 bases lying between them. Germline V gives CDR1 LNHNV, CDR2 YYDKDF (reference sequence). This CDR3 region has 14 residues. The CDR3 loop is CATSPRGGTYEQYF. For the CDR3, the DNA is TGTGCCACCAGCCCTCGCGGCGGGACCTACGAGCAGTACTTC. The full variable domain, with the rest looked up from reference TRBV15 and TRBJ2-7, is DAMVIQNPRYQVTQFGKPVTLSCSQTLNHNVMYWYQQKSSQAPKLLFHYYDKDFNNEADTPDNFQSRRPNTSFCFLDIRSPGLGDTAMYLCATSPRGGTYEQYFGPGTRLTVT.

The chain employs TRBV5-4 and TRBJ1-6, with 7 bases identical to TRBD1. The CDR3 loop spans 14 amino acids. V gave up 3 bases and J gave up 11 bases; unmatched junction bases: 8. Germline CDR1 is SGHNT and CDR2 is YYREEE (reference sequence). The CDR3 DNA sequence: TGTGCCAGCAGCTCAGGGGGACTGGGCGCACCCCTCCACTTT. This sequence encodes CASSSGGLGAPLHF. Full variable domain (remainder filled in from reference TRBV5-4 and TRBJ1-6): ETGVTQSPTHLIKTRGQQVTLRCSSQSGHNTVSWYQQALGQGPQFIFQYYREEENGRGNFPPRFSGLQFPNYSSELNVNALELDDSALYLCASSSGGLGAPLHFGNGTRLTVT.

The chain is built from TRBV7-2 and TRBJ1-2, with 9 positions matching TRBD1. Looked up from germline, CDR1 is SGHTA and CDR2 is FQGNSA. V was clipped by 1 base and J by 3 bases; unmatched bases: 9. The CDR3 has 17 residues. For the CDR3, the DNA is TGTGCCAGCAGCTTAGATGTGGAACAGGGGGCGCACTATGGCTACACCTTC. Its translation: CASSLDVEQGAHYGYTF.

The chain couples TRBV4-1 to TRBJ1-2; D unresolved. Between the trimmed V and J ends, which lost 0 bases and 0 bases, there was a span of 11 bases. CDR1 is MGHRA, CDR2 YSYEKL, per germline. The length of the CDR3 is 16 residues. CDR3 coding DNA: TGCGCCAGCAGCCAAGATCAGGTGACACCTAACTATGGCTACACCTTC. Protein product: CASSQDQVTPNYGYTF.

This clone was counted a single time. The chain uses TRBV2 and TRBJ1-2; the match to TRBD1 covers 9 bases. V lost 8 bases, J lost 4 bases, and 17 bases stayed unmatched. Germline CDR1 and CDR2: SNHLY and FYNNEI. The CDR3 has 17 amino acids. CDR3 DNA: TGTGCCAGCTTTGGAACCGGGACAGGGACCCCCTTCTATGGCTACACCTTC. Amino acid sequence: CASFGTGTGTPFYGYTF. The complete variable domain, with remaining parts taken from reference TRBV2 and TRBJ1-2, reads EPEVTQTPSHQVTQMGQEVILRCVPISNHLYFYWYRQILGQKVEFLVSFYNNEISEKSEIFDDQFSVERPDGSNFTLKIRSTKLEDSAMYFCASFGTGTGTPFYGYTFGSGTRLTVV.

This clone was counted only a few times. This chain's CDR3 is CASSFEGAGTTEAFF. CDR3 DNA: TGTGCCAGCAGCTTTGAGGGGGCTGGGACCACTGAAGCTTTCTTT. The J gene is TRBJ1-1, the V gene TRBV7-9; 7 positions agree with TRBD1. Germline values: CDR1 SEHNR, CDR2 FQNEAQ (reference sequence). J lost 4 bases, V lost 3 bases, and 8 bases had no gene match. This CDR3 has 15 amino acids.

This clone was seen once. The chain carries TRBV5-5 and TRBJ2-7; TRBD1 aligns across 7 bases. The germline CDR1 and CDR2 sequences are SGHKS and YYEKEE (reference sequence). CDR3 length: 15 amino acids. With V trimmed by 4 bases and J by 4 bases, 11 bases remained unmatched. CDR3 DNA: TGTGCCAGCAGCGTATCCGGGACAGCCTTTTACGAGCAGTACTTC. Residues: CASSVSGTAFYEQYF. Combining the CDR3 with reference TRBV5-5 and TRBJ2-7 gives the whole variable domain DAGVTQSPTHLIKTRGQQVTLRCSPISGHKSVSWYQQVLGQGPQFIFQYYEKEERGRGNFPDRFSARQFPNYSSELNVNALLLGDSALYLCASSVSGTAFYEQYFGPGTRLTVT.

The CDR3 nucleotides read TGTGCCAGCAGCTTGGGATACGGGAATCAGCCCCAGCATTTT. It is translated as CASSLGYGNQPQHF. V usage is TRBV7-9 and J usage is TRBJ1-5; D is undetermined. The V end was cut by 3 bases, the J end by 4 bases, with 10 bases between. Germline-derived CDR1 and CDR2 are SEHNR and FQNEAQ (reference sequence). CDR3 size: 14 residues.

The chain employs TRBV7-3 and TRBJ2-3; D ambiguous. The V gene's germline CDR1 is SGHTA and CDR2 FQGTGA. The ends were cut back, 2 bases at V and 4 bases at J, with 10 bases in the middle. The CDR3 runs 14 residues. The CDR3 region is CASSLGGGADTQYF. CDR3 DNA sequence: TGTGCCAGCAGCTTAGGTGGTGGAGCAGATACGCAGTATTTT.

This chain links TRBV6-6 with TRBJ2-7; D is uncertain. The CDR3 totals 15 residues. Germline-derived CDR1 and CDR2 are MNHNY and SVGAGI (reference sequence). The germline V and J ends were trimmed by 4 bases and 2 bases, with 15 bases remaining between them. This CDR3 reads CASSSRAGEPYEQYF. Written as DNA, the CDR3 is TGTGCCAGCAGTTCCCGAGCAGGCGAACCCTACGAGCAGTACTTC.

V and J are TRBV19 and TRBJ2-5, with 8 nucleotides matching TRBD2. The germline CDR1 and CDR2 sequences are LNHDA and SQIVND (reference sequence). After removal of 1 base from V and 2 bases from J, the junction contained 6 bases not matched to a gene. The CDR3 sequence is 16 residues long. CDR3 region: CASSIGSGGGQETQYF. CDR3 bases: TGTGCCAGTAGTATAGGGAGCGGGGGAGGGCAAGAGACCCAGTACTTC.

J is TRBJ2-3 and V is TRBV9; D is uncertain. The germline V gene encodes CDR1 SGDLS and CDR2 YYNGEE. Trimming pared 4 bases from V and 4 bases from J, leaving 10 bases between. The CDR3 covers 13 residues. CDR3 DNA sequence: TGTGCCAGCAGCTCCCGGACGGCAGATACGCAGTATTTT. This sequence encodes CASSSRTADTQYF.

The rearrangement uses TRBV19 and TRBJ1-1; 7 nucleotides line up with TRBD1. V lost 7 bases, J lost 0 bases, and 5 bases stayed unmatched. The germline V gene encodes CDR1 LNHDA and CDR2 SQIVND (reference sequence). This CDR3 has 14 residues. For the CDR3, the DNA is TGTGCCAGTACCCCGACAGGGATGAACACTGAAGCTTTCTTT. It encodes CASTPTGMNTEAFF.

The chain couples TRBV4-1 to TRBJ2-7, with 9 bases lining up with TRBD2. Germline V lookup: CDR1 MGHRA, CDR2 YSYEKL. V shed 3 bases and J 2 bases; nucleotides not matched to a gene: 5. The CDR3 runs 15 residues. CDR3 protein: CASSQASGDPYEQYF. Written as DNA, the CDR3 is TGCGCCAGCAGCCAGGCTAGCGGGGACCCCTACGAGCAGTACTTC.

The CDR3 region has the DNA TGTGCCAGCAGTGAATATCGAGGCTCTGGAAACACCATATATTTT. Its protein is CASSEYRGSGNTIYF. The V and J genes are TRBV2 and TRBJ1-3; D is uncertain. CDR3 length equals 15 residues. CDR1 and CDR2 (germline): SNHLY, FYNNEI. V was trimmed by 2 bases and J by 0 bases, leaving 8 bases between them.

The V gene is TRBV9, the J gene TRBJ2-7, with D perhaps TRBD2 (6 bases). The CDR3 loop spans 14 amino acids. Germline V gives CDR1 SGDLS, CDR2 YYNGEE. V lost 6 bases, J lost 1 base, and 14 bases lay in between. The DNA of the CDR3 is TGTGCCAGCAACGAGGAGGGGATGTCCTACGAGCAGTACTTC. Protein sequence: CASNEEGMSYEQYF.